These 4 T cell receptor beta chains came from one sample sequenced in a study of regulatory T cells in long-lasting Graves disease. As for time point: newly diagnosed GD, antithyroid drugs for less than 3 months. RNA extracted from PBMCs served as the sequencing template. Construction of the TCR beta libraries employed iRepertoire HTBI primers in conjunction with Arm-PCR of CDR3 regions. TCRdb re-analysed the multiplex PCR reads in MiXCR, keeping a single row per CDR3 protein. The profile shows some 250,000 distinct CDR3 sequences, roughly 18% of them singletons. In addition, the sample was reused for a study of T cells in Graves' hyperthyroidism and ophthalmopathy.

The source was peripheral blood mononuclear cells (PBMCs), collected at new diagnosis, from a patient treated with antithyroid drugs. Source of these receptors: a woman in her twenties or thirties with Graves disease.

This clonotype was seen at least ten times. The chain is built from TRBV4-2 and TRBJ1-6; D not certain. Germline CDR1 and CDR2: LGHNA and YNFKEQ. With 0 bases removed from V and 6 bases from J, the gap between germline ends came to 12 bases. This CDR3 comprises 16 residues. The CDR3 sequence: CASSQDSRTSNSPLHF. In DNA, the CDR3 is TGTGCCAGCAGCCAAGATAGCCGAACCTCTAATTCACCCCTCCACTTT.

The table lists this clonotype with a count of one. It may be a read error: a sequence one base away is much more abundant. The chain recombines TRBV4-2 with TRBJ1-2; D gene ambiguous. The CDR3 sequence is 14 residues long. Germline CDR1 LGHNA, CDR2 YNFKEQ. V was clipped by 4 bases and J by 8 bases, with 17 bases between them. The CDR3, as DNA: TGTGCCAGCAGCCGAGATCATGGGTCCGGCGGCTACACCTTC. Protein product: CASSRDHGSGGYTF.

This clonotype has at least ten counts. The V and J genes are TRBV5-1 and TRBJ2-2, with D possibly matching TRBD1 (5 bases). V lost 4 bases and J lost 6, with 10 bases in between. The germline CDR1 and CDR2 sequences are SGHRS and YFSETQ. CDR3 length: 13 residues. CDR3 DNA sequence: TGCGCCAGCAGCCCGGAGACAGCCGGGGAGCTGTTTTTT. It encodes CASSPETAGELFF. The full variable domain, rest sourced from reference TRBV5-1 and TRBJ2-2, is KAGVTQTPRYLIKTRGQQVTLSCSPISGHRSVSWYQQTPGQGLQFLFEYFSETQRNKGNFPGRFSGRQFSNSRSEMNVSTLELGDSALYLCASSPETAGELFFGEGSRLTVL.

This clonotype has at least ten counts. The V call is TRBV20-1, the J call TRBJ2-3, with 10 bases identical to TRBD2. CDR3 length equals 15 residues. The V gene end was trimmed by 2 bases and the J gene end by 0 bases; junction bases not matched to a gene: 2. Germline V gene sequence: CDR1 DFQATT, CDR2 SNEGSKA (reference sequence). CDR3 loop: CSARLAGASTDTQYF. The CDR3 DNA sequence: TGCAGTGCTAGACTAGCGGGGGCTAGCACAGATACGCAGTATTTT.